These 2 T cell receptor beta chains share one sample of origin, sequenced in a study of Ad26.COV2.S vaccination and SARS-CoV-2 variants. Using immunoSEQ multiplex PCR, the repertoire was profiled, and TCRdb retains in-frame clones only, with some absent. This sample has approximately 360,000 clones; about four fifths occur once, and the top ten carry about 7.4%. Treatment described: about 20 received Ad26.COV2.S at low or high dose, single or two shots; roughly five received placebo; per-sample allocation not given. The investigators took samples on day 63 after the first vaccine or placebo injection. The sequencing here drew on peripheral blood, taken in a trial of Ad26.COV2.S vaccine versus placebo. All receptors derive from a person between 18 and 59 years old who received the Ad26.COV2.S COVID-19 vaccine or a placebo.

V gene TRBV14 combines with J gene TRBJ2-5; TRBD1 matches at 8 bases. The J call is uncertain, as TRBJ2-7 better fits the DNA end. In germline, CDR1 is SGHDN, CDR2 FVKESK. The CDR3 is 14 amino acids. The CDR3 sequence is CASSQRQGLYEQYF. For the CDR3, the DNA is TGTGCCAGCAGCCAGCGACAGGGGCTCTACGAGCAGTACTTC.

The chain combines TRBV7-2 with TRBJ1-6, with D unclear. The germline V and J ends were trimmed by 1 base and 10 bases, with 5 bases remaining between them. The CDR3 spans 12 residues. Germline CDR1 is SGHTA and CDR2 is FQGNSA. CDR3 sequence reads: CASSLVASPLHF. In nucleotides, the CDR3 is TGTGCCAGCAGCTTAGTGGCGTCACCCCTCCACTTT. The complete variable domain, with remaining parts taken from reference TRBV7-2 and TRBJ1-6, reads GAGVSQSPSNKVTEKGKDVELRCDPISGHTALYWYRQSLGQGLEFLIYFQGNSAPDKSGLPSDRFSAERTGGSVSTLTIQRTQQEDSAVYLCASSLVASPLHFGNGTRLTVT.